This T cell receptor beta chain stems from a study of vaccination effects on CD4 cells after COVID-19. Peptide-pool stimulation followed by sequencing identified expanded antigen-specific CD4+ clonotypes in the ViraFEST assay. With roughly 9 days of culture completed, CD4+ T cells were isolated. A PCR test confirmed that the person had SARS-CoV-2 infection between March and December 2020. Half-medium replacement with IL-2 medium occurred on days 3 and 7. Of note for this clone: The antigen is unknown.

Libraries were prepared by immunoSEQ multiplex PCR; TCRdb keeps only in-frame clonotypes and omits some of them. The table lists about 24,000 clones, 76% of them singletons. The CDR3 is made up of 11 amino acids. Trimming pared 4 bases from V and 5 bases from J, leaving 6 bases between. CDR1 is MNHEY, CDR2 SVGAGI, per germline. This chain links TRBV6-5 with TRBJ2-7, with D perhaps being TRBD1 or TRBD2 (5 bases each). This specimen consisted of CD4+ T cells from PBMCs cultured with SARS-CoV-2 spike peptides, obtained before COVID-19 vaccination. This sequence originates from a human donor who had a prior SARS-CoV-2 infection. CDR3 DNA: TGTGCCAGCAGTTGGGGGAACGAGCAGTACTTC. Encoded protein: CASSWGNEQYF.